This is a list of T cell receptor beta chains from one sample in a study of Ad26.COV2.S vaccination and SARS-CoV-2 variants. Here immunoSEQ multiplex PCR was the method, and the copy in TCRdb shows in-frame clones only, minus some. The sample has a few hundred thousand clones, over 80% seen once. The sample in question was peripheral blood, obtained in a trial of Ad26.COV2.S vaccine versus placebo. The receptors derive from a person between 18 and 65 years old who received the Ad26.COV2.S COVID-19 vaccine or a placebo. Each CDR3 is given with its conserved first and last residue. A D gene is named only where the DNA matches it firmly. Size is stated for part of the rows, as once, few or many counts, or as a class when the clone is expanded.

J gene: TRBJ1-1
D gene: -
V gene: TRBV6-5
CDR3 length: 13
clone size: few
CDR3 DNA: TGTGCCAGCAGTTACTCACGGACAAATGAAGCTTTCTTT
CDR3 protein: CASSYSRTNEAFF

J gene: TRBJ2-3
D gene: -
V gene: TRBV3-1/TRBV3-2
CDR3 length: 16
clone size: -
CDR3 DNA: TGTGCCAGCAGCCACCTATCGGGAGCTAGCACAGATACGCAGTATTTT
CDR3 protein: CASSHLSGASTDTQYF

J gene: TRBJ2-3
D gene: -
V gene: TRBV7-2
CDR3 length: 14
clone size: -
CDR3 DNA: TGTGCCAGCAGCTACCTGACGGGCACAGATACGCAGTATTTT
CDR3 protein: CASSYLTGTDTQYF

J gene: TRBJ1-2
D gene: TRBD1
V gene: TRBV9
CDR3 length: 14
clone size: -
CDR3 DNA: TGTGCCAGCAGCGTCCAGGGGGCTAACTATGGCTACACCTTC
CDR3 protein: CASSVQGANYGYTF

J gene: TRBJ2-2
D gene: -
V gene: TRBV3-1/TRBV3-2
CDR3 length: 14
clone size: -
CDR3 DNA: TGTGCCAGCAGCCCCGGCCGATTCGCCGGGGAGCTGTTTTTT
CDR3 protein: CASSPGRFAGELFF

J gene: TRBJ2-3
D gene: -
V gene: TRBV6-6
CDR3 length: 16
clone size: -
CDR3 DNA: TGTGCCAGCAGTTACCGGGACAAACCCCCCACAGATACGCAGTATTTT
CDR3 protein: CASSYRDKPPTDTQYF

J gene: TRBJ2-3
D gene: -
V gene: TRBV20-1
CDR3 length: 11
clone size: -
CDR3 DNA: TGCAGTGGGAGTGTAGAAGATACGCAGTATTTT
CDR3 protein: CSGSVEDTQYF

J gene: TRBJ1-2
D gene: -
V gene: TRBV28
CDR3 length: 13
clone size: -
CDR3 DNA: TGTGCCAGCAGTTTGGAGGGGAACTATGGCTACACCTTC
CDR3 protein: CASSLEGNYGYTF

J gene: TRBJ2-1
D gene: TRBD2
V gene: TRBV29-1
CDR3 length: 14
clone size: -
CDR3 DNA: TGCAGCGGACGACTAGCGGGGTCTTACAATGAGCAGTTCTTC
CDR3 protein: CSGRLAGSYNEQFF

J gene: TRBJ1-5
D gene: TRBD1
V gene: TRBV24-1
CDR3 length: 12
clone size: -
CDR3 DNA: TGTGCCACCAGTGATTTGGGGGACAGGTTATATTTT
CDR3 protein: CATSDLGDRLYF

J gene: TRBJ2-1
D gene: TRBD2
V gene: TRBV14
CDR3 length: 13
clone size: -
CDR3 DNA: TGTGCCAGCAGCCTTAGCGGGGGTAGTGAGCAGTTCTTC
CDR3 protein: CASSLSGGSEQFF

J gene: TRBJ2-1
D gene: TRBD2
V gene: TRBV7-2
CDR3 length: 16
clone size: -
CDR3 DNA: TGTGCCAGCAGCTTAGGACGGACTAGCGGGCGCAATGAGCAGTTCTTC
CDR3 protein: CASSLGRTSGRNEQFF

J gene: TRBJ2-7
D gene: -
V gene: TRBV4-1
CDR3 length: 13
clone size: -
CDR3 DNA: TGCGCCAGCAGCCAAGAAGTATCGTACGAGCAGTACTTC
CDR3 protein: CASSQEVSYEQYF

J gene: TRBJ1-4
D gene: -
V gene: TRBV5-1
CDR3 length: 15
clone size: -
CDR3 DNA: TGCGCCAGCACGAGTGAGGGACGGACCAGTGAAAAACTGTTTTTT
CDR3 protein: CASTSEGRTSEKLFF

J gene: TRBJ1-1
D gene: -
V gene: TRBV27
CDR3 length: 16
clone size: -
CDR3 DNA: TGTGCCAGCAAAGTTTATATGGGGGACTATCGGACTGAAGCTTTCTTT
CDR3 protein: CASKVYMGDYRTEAFF

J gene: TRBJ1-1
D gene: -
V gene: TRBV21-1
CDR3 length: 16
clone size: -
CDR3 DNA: TGTGCCAGCAGCAAAGTGGGAGGGGTCAGTGGTGCTGAAGCTTTCTTT
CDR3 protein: CASSKVGGVSGAEAFF

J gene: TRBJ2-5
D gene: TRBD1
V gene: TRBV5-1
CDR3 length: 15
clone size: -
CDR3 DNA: TGCGCCAGCAGCACTTCCGGGACAGTCGCGGAGACCCAGTACTTC
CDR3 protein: CASSTSGTVAETQYF

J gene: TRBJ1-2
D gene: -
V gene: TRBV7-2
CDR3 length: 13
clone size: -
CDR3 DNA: TGTGCCAGCAGGGCCTCAGGGAGAGTTGGCTACACCTTC
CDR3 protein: CASRASGRVGYTF

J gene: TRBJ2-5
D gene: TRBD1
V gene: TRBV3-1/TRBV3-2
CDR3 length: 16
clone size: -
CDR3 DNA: TGTGCCAGCAGCCAAGCCACTCAGGGGGCACAAGAGACCCAGTACTTC
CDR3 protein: CASSQATQGAQETQYF

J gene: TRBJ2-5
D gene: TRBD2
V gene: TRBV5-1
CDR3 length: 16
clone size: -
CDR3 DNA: TGCGCCAGCAGCTCCCCCGGGACTAGCGTGTGGGAGACCCAGTACTTC
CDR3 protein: CASSSPGTSVWETQYF

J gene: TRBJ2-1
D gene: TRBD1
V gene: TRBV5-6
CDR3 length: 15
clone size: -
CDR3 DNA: TGTGCCAGCAGCTTGGTAGGACAGGGTATCGATGAGCAGTTCTTC
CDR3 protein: CASSLVGQGIDEQFF

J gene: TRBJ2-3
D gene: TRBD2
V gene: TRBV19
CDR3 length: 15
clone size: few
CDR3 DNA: TGTGCCAGTAGTATAGGTAGCGGGAGACCAGATACGCAGTATTTT
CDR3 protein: CASSIGSGRPDTQYF

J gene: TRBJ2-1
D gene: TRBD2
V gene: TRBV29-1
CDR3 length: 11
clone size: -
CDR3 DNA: TGCAGCGTTGATACTAGCGAGGAGCAGTTCTTC
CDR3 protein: CSVDTSEEQFF

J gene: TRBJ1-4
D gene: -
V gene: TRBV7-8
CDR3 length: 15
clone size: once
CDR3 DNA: TGTGCCAGCAGTTCGGGGGTGACCCCTAATGAAAAACTGTTTTTT
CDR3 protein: CASSSGVTPNEKLFF

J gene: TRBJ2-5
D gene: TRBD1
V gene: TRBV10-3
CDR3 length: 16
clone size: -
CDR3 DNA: TGTGCCATCAGTGAGTCAAGGACAGGCCCCCAGGAGACCCAGTACTTC
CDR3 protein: CAISESRTGPQETQYF

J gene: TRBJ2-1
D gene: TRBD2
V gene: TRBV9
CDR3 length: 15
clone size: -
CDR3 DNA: TGTGCCAGCAGCGTATCCGGGGGGTCATACAATGAGCAGTTCTTC
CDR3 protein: CASSVSGGSYNEQFF

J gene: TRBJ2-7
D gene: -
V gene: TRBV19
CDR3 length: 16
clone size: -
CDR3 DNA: TGTGCCAGTAGTATATCGGGGGGCGCGAAAGCCTACGAGCAGTACTTC
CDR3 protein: CASSISGGAKAYEQYF

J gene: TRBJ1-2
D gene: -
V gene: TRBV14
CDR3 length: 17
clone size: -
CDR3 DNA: TGTGCCAGCAGCCCCGGAGCGGGGAGATTACTTTCTTATGGCTACACCTTC
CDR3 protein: CASSPGAGRLLSYGYTF

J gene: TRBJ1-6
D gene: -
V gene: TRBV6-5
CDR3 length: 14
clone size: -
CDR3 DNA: TGTGCCAGCGACAGCGACAGTTGCAATTCACCCCTCCACTTT
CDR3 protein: CASDSDSCNSPLHF

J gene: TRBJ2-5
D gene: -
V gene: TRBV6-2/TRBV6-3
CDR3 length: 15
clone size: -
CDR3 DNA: TGTGCCAGCAGTTACGGTTTGCAGGGAGGAGAGACCCAGTACTTC
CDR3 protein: CASSYGLQGGETQYF

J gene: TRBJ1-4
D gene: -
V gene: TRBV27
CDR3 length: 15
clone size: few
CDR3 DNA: TGTGCCAGCAGTTTCATACAGGGCGTAAATGAAAAACTGTTTTTT
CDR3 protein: CASSFIQGVNEKLFF

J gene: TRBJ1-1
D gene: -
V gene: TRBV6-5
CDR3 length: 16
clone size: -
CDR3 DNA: TGTGCCAGCAGTTACAGGGGACTGGGGCGGAACACTGAAGCTTTCTTT
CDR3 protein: CASSYRGLGRNTEAFF

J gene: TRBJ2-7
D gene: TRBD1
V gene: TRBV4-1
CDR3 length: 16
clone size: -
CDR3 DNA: TGCGCCAGCAGCCAGGCCGGGACAGGGGGCTCCTACGAGCAGTACTTC
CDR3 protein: CASSQAGTGGSYEQYF

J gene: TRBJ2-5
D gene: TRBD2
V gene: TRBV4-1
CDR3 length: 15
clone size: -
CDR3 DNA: TGCGCCAGCAGCCAAGTAGCGGGTGGGCAAGAGACCCAGTACTTC
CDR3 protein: CASSQVAGGQETQYF

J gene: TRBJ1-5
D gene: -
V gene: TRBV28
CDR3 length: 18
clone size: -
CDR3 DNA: TGTGCCAGCAGTTTATTTCGGCGGGGTACAGGGCTAAATCAGCCCCAGCATTTT
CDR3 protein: CASSLFRRGTGLNQPQHF

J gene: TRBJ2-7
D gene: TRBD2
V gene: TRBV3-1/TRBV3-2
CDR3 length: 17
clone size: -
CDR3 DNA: TGTGCCAGCAGCTTGGTTAGCGGGGGGCAAAACAAGTACGAGCAGTACTTC
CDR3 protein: CASSLVSGGQNKYEQYF

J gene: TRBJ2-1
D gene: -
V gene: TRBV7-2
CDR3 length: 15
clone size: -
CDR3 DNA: TGTGCCAGCAGAACCGGGACGAGCTCCTACAATGAGCAGTTCTTC
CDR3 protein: CASRTGTSSYNEQFF

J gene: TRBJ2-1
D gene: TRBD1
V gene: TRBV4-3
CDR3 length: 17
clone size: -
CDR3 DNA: TGCGCCAGCAGCCAAGAACTGACAGGGAGAGGCTACAATGAGCAGTTCTTC
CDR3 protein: CASSQELTGRGYNEQFF

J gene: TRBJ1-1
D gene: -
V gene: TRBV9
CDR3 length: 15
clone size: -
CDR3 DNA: TGTGCCAGCAGCACACGGACAGAGATGAACACTGAAGCTTTCTTT
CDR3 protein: CASSTRTEMNTEAFF

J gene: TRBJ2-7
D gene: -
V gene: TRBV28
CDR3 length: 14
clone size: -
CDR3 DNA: TGTGCCAGCACCAAATTGGGGGCTACCTACGAGCAGTACTTC
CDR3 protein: CASTKLGATYEQYF

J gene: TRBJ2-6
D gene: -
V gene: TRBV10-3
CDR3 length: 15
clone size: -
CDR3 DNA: TGTGCCATCAGTGAAGACGGGTCTGGGGCCAACGTCCTGACTTTC
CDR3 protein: CAISEDGSGANVLTF

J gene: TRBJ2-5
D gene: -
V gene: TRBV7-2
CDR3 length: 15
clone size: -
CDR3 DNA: TGTGCCAGCAGCTTAGGCCGGGCAACTCCGAAGACCCAGTACTTC
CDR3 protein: CASSLGRATPKTQYF

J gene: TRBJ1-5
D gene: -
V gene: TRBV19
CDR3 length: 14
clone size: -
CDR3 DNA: TGTGCCAGCCAGGGATTTTTAGGTCATCAGCCCCAGCATTTT
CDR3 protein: CASQGFLGHQPQHF

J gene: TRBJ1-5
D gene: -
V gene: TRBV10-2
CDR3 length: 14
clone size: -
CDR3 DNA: TGCGCCAGCAGTGAAGTCCGATACAATCAGCCCCAGCATTTT
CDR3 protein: CASSEVRYNQPQHF

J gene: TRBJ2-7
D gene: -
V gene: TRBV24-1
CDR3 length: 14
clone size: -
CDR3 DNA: TGTGCCACAAGGAGGCGGGACAACTCCTACGAGCAGTACTTC
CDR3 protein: CATRRRDNSYEQYF